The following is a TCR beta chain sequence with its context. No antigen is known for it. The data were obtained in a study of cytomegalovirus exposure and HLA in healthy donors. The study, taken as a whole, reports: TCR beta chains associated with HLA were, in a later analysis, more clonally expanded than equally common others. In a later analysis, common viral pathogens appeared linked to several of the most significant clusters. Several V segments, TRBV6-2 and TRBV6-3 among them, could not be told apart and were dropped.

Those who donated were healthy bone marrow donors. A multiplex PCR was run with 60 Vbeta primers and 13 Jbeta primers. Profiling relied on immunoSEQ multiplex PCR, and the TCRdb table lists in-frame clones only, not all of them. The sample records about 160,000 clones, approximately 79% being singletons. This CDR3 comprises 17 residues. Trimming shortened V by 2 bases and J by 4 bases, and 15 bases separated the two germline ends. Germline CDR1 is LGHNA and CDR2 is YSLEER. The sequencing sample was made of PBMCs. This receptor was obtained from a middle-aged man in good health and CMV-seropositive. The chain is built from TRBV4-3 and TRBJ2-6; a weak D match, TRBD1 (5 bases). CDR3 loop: CASSQFRRVAGANVLTF. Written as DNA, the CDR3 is TGCGCCAGCAGCCAATTCCGCAGGGTGGCAGGGGCCAACGTCCTGACTTTC.